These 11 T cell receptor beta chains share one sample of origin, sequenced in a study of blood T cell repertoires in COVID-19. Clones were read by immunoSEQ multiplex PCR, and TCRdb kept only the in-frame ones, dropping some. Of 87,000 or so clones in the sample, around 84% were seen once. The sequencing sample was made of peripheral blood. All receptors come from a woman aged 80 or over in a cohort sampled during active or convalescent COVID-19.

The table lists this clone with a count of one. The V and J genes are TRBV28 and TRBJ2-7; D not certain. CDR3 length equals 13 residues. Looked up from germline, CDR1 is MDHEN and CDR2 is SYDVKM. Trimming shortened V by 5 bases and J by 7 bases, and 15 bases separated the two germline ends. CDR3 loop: CASSTSARMEQYF. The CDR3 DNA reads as TGTGCCAGCAGTACCAGCGCCCGGATGGAGCAGTACTTC.

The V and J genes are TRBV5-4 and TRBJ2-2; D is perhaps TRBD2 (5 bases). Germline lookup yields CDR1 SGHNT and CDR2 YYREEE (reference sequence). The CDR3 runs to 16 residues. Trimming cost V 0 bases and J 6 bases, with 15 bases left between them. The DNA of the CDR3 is TGTGCCAGCAGCTTGGCAGTGAGGGAACGGTCCGGGGAGCTGTTTTTT. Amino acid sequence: CASSLAVRERSGELFF.

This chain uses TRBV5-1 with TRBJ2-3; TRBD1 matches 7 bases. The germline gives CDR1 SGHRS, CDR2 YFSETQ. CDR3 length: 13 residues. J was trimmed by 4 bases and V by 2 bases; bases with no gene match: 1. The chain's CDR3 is CASSFQGADTQYF. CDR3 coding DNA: TGCGCCAGCAGCTTTCAGGGGGCAGATACGCAGTATTTT.

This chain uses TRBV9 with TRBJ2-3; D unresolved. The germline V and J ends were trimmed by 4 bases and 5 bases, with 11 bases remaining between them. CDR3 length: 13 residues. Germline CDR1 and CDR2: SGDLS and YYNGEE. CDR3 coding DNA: TGTGCCAGCAGCCCAGTGGTGATAGATACGCAGTATTTT. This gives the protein CASSPVVIDTQYF.

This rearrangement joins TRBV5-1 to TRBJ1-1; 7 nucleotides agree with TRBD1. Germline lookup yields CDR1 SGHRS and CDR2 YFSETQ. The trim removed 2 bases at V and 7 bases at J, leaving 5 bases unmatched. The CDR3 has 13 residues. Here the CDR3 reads CASSFRQGVEAFF. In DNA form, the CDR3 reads TGCGCCAGCAGCTTCCGACAGGGAGTTGAAGCTTTCTTT.

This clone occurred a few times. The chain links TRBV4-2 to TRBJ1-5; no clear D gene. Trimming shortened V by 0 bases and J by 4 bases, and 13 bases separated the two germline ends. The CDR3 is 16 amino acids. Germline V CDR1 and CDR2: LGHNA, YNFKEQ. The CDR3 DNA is TGTGCCAGCAGCCAAGACGAGGGAGTAAGGAATCAGCCCCAGCATTTT. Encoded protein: CASSQDEGVRNQPQHF.

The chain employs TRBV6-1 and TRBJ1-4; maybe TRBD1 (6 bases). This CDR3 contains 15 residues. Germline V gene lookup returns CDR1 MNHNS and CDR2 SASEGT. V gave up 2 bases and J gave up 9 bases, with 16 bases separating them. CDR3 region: CASSERQGSAKKLFF. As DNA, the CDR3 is TGTGCCAGCAGTGAACGGCAGGGGAGTGCTAAAAAACTGTTTTTT.

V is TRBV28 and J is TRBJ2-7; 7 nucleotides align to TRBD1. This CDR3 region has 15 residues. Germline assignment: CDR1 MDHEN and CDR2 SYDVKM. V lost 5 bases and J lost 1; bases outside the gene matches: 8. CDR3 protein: CASSGPGTASYEQYF. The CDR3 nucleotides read TGTGCCAGCAGTGGACCCGGGACAGCTTCCTACGAGCAGTACTTC.

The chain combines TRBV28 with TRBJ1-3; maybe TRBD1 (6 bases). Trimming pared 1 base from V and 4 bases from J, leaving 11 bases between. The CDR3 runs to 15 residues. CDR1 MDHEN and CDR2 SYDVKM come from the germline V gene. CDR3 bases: TGTGCCAGCAGTTTATCGACAGGCCTAGGAAACACCATATATTTT. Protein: CASSLSTGLGNTIYF.

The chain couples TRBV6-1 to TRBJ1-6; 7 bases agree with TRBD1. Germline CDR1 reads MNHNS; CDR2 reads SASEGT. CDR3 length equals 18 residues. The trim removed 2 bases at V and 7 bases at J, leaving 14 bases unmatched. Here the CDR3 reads CASSELPDRRISNSPLHF. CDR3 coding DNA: TGTGCCAGCAGTGAACTCCCGGACAGGCGAATCTCCAATTCACCCCTCCACTTT.

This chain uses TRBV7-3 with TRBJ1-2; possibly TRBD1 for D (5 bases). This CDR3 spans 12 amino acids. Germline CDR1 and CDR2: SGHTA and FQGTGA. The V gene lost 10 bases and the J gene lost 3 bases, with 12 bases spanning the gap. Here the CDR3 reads CATLTVDYGYTF. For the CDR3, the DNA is TGTGCCACCCTGACAGTCGACTATGGCTACACCTTC.